What follows are 21 T cell receptor beta chains derived from one specimen sequenced in a study of identical twins listed by TCRdb under 2016. The library was built by means of 5' RACE. The instrument given in TCRdb is Illumina HiSeq 2000. TCRdb reprocessing: public reads trimmed at Q25 with fastp, clones called with MiXCR, in-frame beta chains kept. Merged by CDR3 protein, the rows form single entries marked with the most common genes and DNA. Recorded for this sample are under 500,000 distinct CDR3 sequences; 14% of them occurred a single time. Around 0.98% of the sample comes from the top ten. These same records also appear under a second study, on yellow fever vaccine responses in identical twins.

Sample: CD4+ T cells sorted from blood. The source is a woman aged 18-29 years in good health.

This clonotype has ten or more counts. The chain combines TRBV10-3 with TRBJ2-7; D is ambiguous. Trimming stripped 5 bases from V and 1 base from J, with 6 bases between. CDR1 ENHRY and CDR2 SYGVKD come from the germline V gene. The CDR3 loop spans 12 amino acids. The CDR3 spells CAISTLSYEQYF. CDR3 nucleotide sequence: TGTGCCATCAGTACACTTTCCTACGAGCAGTACTTC.

This clonotype was counted between two and nine times. The V gene is TRBV5-5, the J gene TRBJ1-1; tentative D call: TRBD1 (5 bases). The CDR3 has 16 residues. Germline lookup yields CDR1 SGHKS and CDR2 YYEKEE (reference sequence). The V end was cut by 5 bases, the J end by 0 bases, with 17 bases between. The CDR3 spells CASRPGGTVMNTEAFF. In DNA, the CDR3 is TGTGCCAGCAGACCGGGGGGGACGGTCATGAACACTGAAGCTTTCTTT. Supplemented by reference TRBV5-5 and TRBJ1-1, the full variable domain reads DAGVTQSPTHLIKTRGQQVTLRCSPISGHKSVSWYQQVLGQGPQFIFQYYEKEERGRGNFPDRFSARQFPNYSSELNVNALLLGDSALYLCASRPGGTVMNTEAFFGQGTRLTVV.

Only a few counts were recorded for this clonotype. The chain is built from TRBV20-1 and TRBJ2-7; 8 positions match TRBD1. From germline, CDR1 is DFQATT and CDR2 SNEGSKA (reference sequence). This CDR3 region has 16 residues. Trimming at V came to 4 bases and at J to 6 bases, leaving 17 bases not matched to a gene. This CDR3 reads CSATGTGRVRGFEQYF. CDR3 bases: TGCAGTGCTACCGGGACAGGTCGGGTTCGGGGGTTCGAGCAGTACTTC.

This clonotype was observed a handful of times. The gene calls are TRBV7-9 and TRBJ1-2; TRBD1 aligns across 8 bases. Per germline, CDR1 SEHNR and CDR2 FQNEAQ (reference sequence). There are 16 residues in the CDR3. V was pared by 4 bases and J by 7 bases, with 14 bases of the junction left unmatched. The CDR3 nucleotides read TGTGCCAGCAGCTCGCGGGAATGGACAGGGCCTACTGGCTACACCTTC. Protein product: CASSSREWTGPTGYTF.

V gene TRBV7-6 combines with J gene TRBJ2-1, with D maybe TRBD1 (5 bases). The V gene's germline CDR1 is SGHVS and CDR2 FNYEAQ. V lost 4 bases and J 2 bases, leaving 21 bases between the germline ends. CDR3 length equals 18 residues. CDR3 sequence: CASSSTPQGQLPYNEQFF. The CDR3 bases are TGTGCCAGCAGCTCTACACCCCAGGGCCAGCTACCCTACAATGAGCAGTTCTTC.

This clonotype was detected a few times. The chain couples TRBV4-3 to TRBJ2-2, with 9 bases aligning to TRBD1. J was trimmed by 6 bases and V by 4 bases; bases with no gene match: 12. The CDR3 has 17 residues. Germline V gives CDR1 LGHNA, CDR2 YSLEER. The CDR3 DNA follows: TGCGCCAGCAGCCGGGGACAGGGAGCCTTGGGTGCCGGGGAGCTGTTTTTT. Translation: CASSRGQGALGAGELFF.

The gene calls are TRBV20-1 and TRBJ1-1; 9 bases match TRBD1. Germline lookup yields CDR1 DFQATT and CDR2 SNEGSKA (reference sequence). The V gene end was trimmed by 6 bases and the J gene end by 6 bases; junction bases not matched to a gene: 11. CDR3 size: 14 residues. The CDR3 DNA follows: TGCAGTGCCGCCAAATTACAGGGGGCATCTGAAGCTTTCTTT. Its translation is CSAAKLQGASEAFF.

This clonotype was observed a few times. The chain recombines TRBV9 with TRBJ1-1; D remains ambiguous. The CDR3 has 13 residues. Germline CDR1 reads SGDLS; CDR2 reads YYNGEE. V shed 3 bases and J shed 0 bases, with 6 bases lying between them. CDR3 in DNA: TGTGCCAGCAGCGCAAGGGTGAACACTGAAGCTTTCTTT. As protein: CASSARVNTEAFF. The full variable domain, completed using reference TRBV9 and TRBJ1-1, is DSGVTQTPKHLITATGQRVTLRCSPRSGDLSVYWYQQSLDQGLQFLIQYYNGEERAKGNILERFSAQQFPDLHSELNLSSLELGDSALYFCASSARVNTEAFFGQGTRLTVV.

The chain carries TRBV30 and TRBJ2-2; 9 positions match TRBD2. This CDR3 comprises 14 residues. Germline-derived CDR1 and CDR2 are GTSNPN and SVGIG (reference sequence). Trimming took 4 bases from V and 6 from J; bases not matched to a gene: 6. The CDR3 nucleotides read TGTGCCTGGACTCGGACTAGCGTAGCCGGGGAGCTGTTTTTT. This encodes CAWTRTSVAGELFF.

In the case of this clonotype: The junction does not match germline at one end; this may be a read error. The chain combines TRBV12-3 or TRBV12-4 with TRBJ2-3, with TRBD2 matching over 14 bases. This CDR3 has 16 amino acids. The CDR3 sequence: CAISWGLAGAGDTQYF. The DNA for the CDR3 is TGTGCCATCAGTTGGGGACTAGCGGGAGCCGGGGATACGCAGTATTTT.

This clonotype was seen ten or more times. The V call is TRBV11-2, the J call TRBJ2-2, with D unresolved. This CDR3 has 13 amino acids. Germline V gene data show CDR1 as SGHAT and CDR2 as FQNNGV. The V gene lost 0 bases and the J gene lost 7 bases, with 6 bases spanning the gap. The CDR3 sequence: CASSLDNGGELFF. The DNA for the CDR3 is TGTGCCAGCAGCTTAGATAACGGCGGGGAGCTGTTTTTT.

J is TRBJ2-2 and V is TRBV15, with 8 nucleotides matching TRBD1. The CDR3 totals 17 residues. Per the germline V gene, CDR1 is LNHNV and CDR2 is YYDKDF (reference sequence). V shed 3 bases and J 0 bases; nucleotides not matched to a gene: 6. The CDR3 loop is CATSRSTGATNTGELFF. The DNA for the CDR3 is TGTGCCACCAGCAGGTCGACAGGGGCTACGAACACCGGGGAGCTGTTTTTT.

This clonotype was observed a few times. The V call is TRBV29-1, the J call TRBJ1-2; D unresolved. Germline V gene data show CDR1 as SQVTM and CDR2 as ANQGSEA. The V end was cut by 3 bases, the J end by 0 bases, with 5 bases between. CDR3 length: 12 amino acids. In nucleotides, the CDR3 is TGCAGCGTTGATTGGACTAACTATGGCTACACCTTC. Amino acid sequence: CSVDWTNYGYTF.

This clonotype was recorded a few times. V and J are TRBV5-1 and TRBJ2-3, with 8 bases that match TRBD2. Trimming removed 4 bases from V and 4 bases from J; junction bases left unmatched: 11. The CDR3 runs to 16 residues. The germline V gene encodes CDR1 SGHRS and CDR2 YFSETQ. The CDR3 nucleotides read TGCGCCAGCAGCGACCGTAGCGGGACCGGCGCAGATACGCAGTATTTT. Its translation is CASSDRSGTGADTQYF.

This clonotype was detected many times. This chain joins TRBV5-6 and TRBJ2-1; 8 nucleotides line up with TRBD2. There are 17 residues in the CDR3. Germline CDR1 and CDR2: SGHDT and YYEEEE. Trimming removed 4 bases from V and 7 bases from J; junction bases left unmatched: 16. CDR3 sequence reads: CASSLIRGGSSLNEQFF. The CDR3 nucleotides read TGTGCCAGCAGCCTAATCCGGGGGGGCAGCTCCTTGAATGAGCAGTTCTTC.

The gene calls are TRBV5-1 and TRBJ2-7; D is undetermined. Trimming left V 0 bases short and J 0 bases short, with 16 bases between. This CDR3 is 17 amino acids long. Germline V gives CDR1 SGHRS, CDR2 YFSETQ. The CDR3 DNA reads as TGCGCCAGCAGCTTGGCCATGAGTAGGCAGACCTCCTACGAGCAGTACTTC. It is translated as CASSLAMSRQTSYEQYF.

In this sample, this clonotype turned up a few times. The rearrangement uses TRBV7-8 and TRBJ2-3; either TRBD1 or TRBD2 may fit D (5 bases each). V was clipped by 5 bases and J by 4 bases, with 19 bases between them. The germline CDR1 and CDR2 sequences are SGHVS and FQNEAQ. The CDR3 has 16 amino acids. The CDR3 region is CASSAPDSQGADTQYF. CDR3 DNA: TGTGCCAGCAGCGCTCCGGACTCCCAAGGGGCAGATACGCAGTATTTT.

J is TRBJ1-2 and V is TRBV5-8; TRBD1 might be the D (6 bases). The ends were cut back, 4 bases at V and 3 bases at J, with 13 bases in the middle. The CDR3 covers 14 residues. Germline-derived CDR1 and CDR2 are SGHTS and YDEGEE. CDR3 sequence reads: CASSPQGRDYGYTF. In DNA, the CDR3 is TGTGCCAGCAGCCCCCAGGGGCGGGACTATGGCTACACCTTC.

V gene TRBV5-1 combines with J gene TRBJ2-3, with TRBD1 matching over 9 bases. The ends lost 4 bases at V and 4 bases at J; junction bases unmatched: 7. The CDR3 is 15 residues long. Per the germline V gene, CDR1 is SGHRS and CDR2 is YFSETQ. This CDR3 reads CASSPGTGISDTQYF. CDR3 bases: TGCGCCAGCAGCCCCGGGACAGGGATTTCAGATACGCAGTATTTT.

In regard to this clonotype: One end of the junction is discordant with germline, which a read error may explain. This chain connects TRBV7-2 to TRBJ2-1, with 8 positions matching TRBD2. In germline, CDR1 is SGHTA, CDR2 FQGNSA. The CDR3 extends over 15 amino acids. The CDR3: CASSPGAGVYNEQSF. CDR3 DNA: TGTGCCAGCAGCCCGGGAGCGGGAGTCTACAATGAGCAGTCCTTC.

This sequence joins TRBV20-1 and TRBJ2-5; the match to TRBD2 covers 11 bases. Germline V gene lookup returns CDR1 DFQATT and CDR2 SNEGSKA (reference sequence). The CDR3 has 18 residues. J lost 7 bases, V lost 0 bases, and 16 bases had no gene match. CDR3 nucleotides: TGCAGTGCTAGAGATATCGGCGGTAGCGGGAGGGCCGGGTCGACCCAGTACTTC. Translated: CSARDIGGSGRAGSTQYF.